Listed here are 13 T cell receptor beta chains from one sample, sequenced in a study of blood T cell repertoires in COVID-19 (TCRdb year 2020). To prepare the library, the immunoSEQ multiplex PCR assay was applied. TCRdb re-hosts the immuneACCESS table, in-frame sequences only. Its copies lack some clones; in the studies checked, an unresolved V gene accounts for under half of them, and the cause for the rest is not known. This sample holds approximately 240,000 clones; 85% to 95% were observed only once. In total, the top ten clones hold approximately 2% of the sample. Sequenced: PBMCs or T cells enriched from blood (not recorded which). These receptors all come from a woman under 30 who had recovered from COVID-19.

This chain uses TRBV29-1 with TRBJ1-3; D ambiguous. V was cut by 3 bases and J by 0 bases, with 9 bases left in between. The CDR3 loop spans 14 amino acids. The germline V gene encodes CDR1 SQVTM and CDR2 ANQGSEA. The CDR3 region is CSVEGTNSGNTIYF. CDR3 bases: TGCAGCGTTGAGGGCACCAACTCTGGAAACACCATATATTTT.

V usage is TRBV6-5 and J usage is TRBJ1-5; 7 positions agree with TRBD1. The CDR3 runs 15 residues. Trimming took 7 bases from V and 0 from J; bases not matched to a gene: 6. Germline V gene lookup returns CDR1 MNHEY and CDR2 SVGAGI. The CDR3 DNA is TGTGCCAGCAAGAGACAGGGCTATAGCAATCAGCCCCAGCATTTT. Encoded protein: CASKRQGYSNQPQHF.

The chain is built from TRBV28 and TRBJ1-2, with D hard to call. Per germline, CDR1 MDHEN and CDR2 SYDVKM. This CDR3 comprises 12 residues. The V gene lost 5 bases and the J gene lost 8 bases, with 12 bases spanning the gap. In DNA form, the CDR3 reads TGTGCCAGCAGTACAGTGGAGGCGGGCTACACCTTC. As protein: CASSTVEAGYTF.

J is TRBJ1-2 and V is TRBV27, with 8 bases that match TRBD1. Unmatched junction bases numbered 5, after V lost 2 bases and J lost 6 bases. The CDR3 length is 14 residues. Germline CDR1 MNHEY, CDR2 SMNVEV (reference sequence). CDR3 in amino acids: CASSLARGQDGYTF. In nucleotides, the CDR3 is TGTGCCAGCAGTTTAGCCAGGGGGCAGGATGGCTACACCTTC.

The chain carries TRBV6-4 and TRBJ2-1; 8 nucleotides align to TRBD2. Germline V gene lookup returns CDR1 MRHNA and CDR2 SNTAGT. The CDR3 sequence is 14 residues long. With V trimmed by 6 bases and J by 5 bases, 6 bases remained unmatched. In DNA, the CDR3 is TGTGCCAGCAGCAACCGGGGGGGTCACAATGAGCAGTTCTTC. Protein: CASSNRGGHNEQFF.

V is TRBV9 and J is TRBJ2-3, with D tentatively TRBD1 (5 bases). V dropped 3 bases and J dropped 0 bases, with 14 bases sitting between them. The germline V gene has CDR1 SGDLS and CDR2 YYNGEE. This CDR3 is built from 16 residues. The CDR3 region is CASSATGSTSTDTQYF. CDR3 in DNA: TGTGCCAGCAGCGCAACAGGTTCCACTAGCACAGATACGCAGTATTTT. Full variable domain (remainder filled in from reference TRBV9 and TRBJ2-3): DSGVTQTPKHLITATGQRVTLRCSPRSGDLSVYWYQQSLDQGLQFLIQYYNGEERAKGNILERFSAQQFPDLHSELNLSSLELGDSALYFCASSATGSTSTDTQYFGPGTRLTVL.

The genes are TRBV6-8 and TRBJ2-5; tentative D call: TRBD2 (5 bases). Looked up from germline, CDR1 is MNHGY and CDR2 is SAAAGT. Trimming took off 0 bases at V and 4 bases at J, with 9 bases between the two ends. The CDR3 covers 14 residues. CDR3: CASSYSGVGETQYF. The CDR3 nucleotides are TGTGCCAGCAGTTACTCGGGAGTAGGAGAGACCCAGTACTTC.

Only one count was recorded for this clone. The J gene is TRBJ1-4, the V gene TRBV10-3, with 7 bases identical to TRBD1. This CDR3 comprises 14 residues. V was pared by 4 bases and J by 7 bases, with 6 bases of the junction left unmatched. Per germline, CDR1 ENHRY and CDR2 SYGVKD. CDR3 residues: CAISGTGTPEKLFF. The CDR3 DNA follows: TGTGCCATCAGTGGGACAGGTACCCCTGAAAAACTGTTTTTT.

The CDR3 sequence is CASSSDYPNTGELFF. In DNA form, the CDR3 reads TGTGCCAGCAGTTCTGACTATCCGAACACCGGGGAGCTGTTTTTT. The rearrangement links TRBV28 to TRBJ2-2, with D maybe TRBD2 (5 bases). V gave up 4 bases and J gave up 0 bases, with 9 bases separating them. The germline V gene encodes CDR1 MDHEN and CDR2 SYDVKM. This CDR3 spans 15 amino acids.

The CDR3 region is CASRPRGGAPSDTQYF. Here the CDR3 DNA reads TGTGCCAGCAGACCCCGCGGGGGGGCTCCTTCAGATACGCAGTATTTT. The chain recombines TRBV7-2 with TRBJ2-3; 9 bases map to TRBD2. V lost 6 bases and J lost 4; bases outside the gene matches: 11. Germline CDR1 is SGHTA and CDR2 is FQGNSA. The CDR3 is 16 amino acids.

This sequence joins TRBV7-9 and TRBJ2-1, with 8 bases matching TRBD2. Per the germline V gene, CDR1 is SEHNR and CDR2 is FQNEAQ (reference sequence). J lost 6 bases, V lost 5 bases, and 6 bases had no gene match. CDR3 length equals 14 residues. CDR3 residues: CASSRDLAGNEQFF. The CDR3 DNA sequence: TGTGCCAGCAGCCGGGACCTAGCGGGCAATGAGCAGTTCTTC.

The rearrangement links TRBV28 to TRBJ1-2, with 7 bases fitting TRBD1. Germline CDR1 MDHEN, CDR2 SYDVKM. V shed 1 base, J shed 8 bases, and the junction held 4 bases outside the gene matches. This CDR3 region has 13 residues. The CDR3 loop is CASSLLRGRGYTF. In DNA form, the CDR3 reads TGTGCCAGCAGTTTATTGAGGGGGCGCGGCTACACCTTC.

The chain recombines TRBV6-5 with TRBJ1-2; a weak D match, TRBD1 (5 bases). The germline V gene encodes CDR1 MNHEY and CDR2 SVGAGI. CDR3 length: 15 amino acids. V gave up 0 bases and J gave up 9 bases, with 17 bases separating them. The CDR3 DNA follows: TGTGCCAGCAGTTACTCGGGGTTAGGTCAGGGAAGCTACACCTTC. Protein product: CASSYSGLGQGSYTF.